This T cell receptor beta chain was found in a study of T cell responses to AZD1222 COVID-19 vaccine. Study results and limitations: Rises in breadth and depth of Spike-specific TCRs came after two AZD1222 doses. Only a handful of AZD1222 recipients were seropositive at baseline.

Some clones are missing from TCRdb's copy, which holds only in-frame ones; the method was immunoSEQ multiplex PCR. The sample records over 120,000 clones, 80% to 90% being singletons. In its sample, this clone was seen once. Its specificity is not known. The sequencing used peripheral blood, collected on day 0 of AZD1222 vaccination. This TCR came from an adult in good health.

CDR3 bases: TGTGCCAGCAGCAGCCACCACAGGGAGGGCTACACCTTC. Translation gives CASSSHHREGYTF. The chain links TRBV3-1 (or the pseudogene TRBV3-2) to TRBJ1-2, with D tentatively TRBD1 (6 bases). Trimming removed 5 bases at V and 8 bases at J, with 15 bases between. The CDR3 spans 13 residues. CDR1 is LGHDT and CDR2 is YNNKEL in the germline V gene (reference sequence).